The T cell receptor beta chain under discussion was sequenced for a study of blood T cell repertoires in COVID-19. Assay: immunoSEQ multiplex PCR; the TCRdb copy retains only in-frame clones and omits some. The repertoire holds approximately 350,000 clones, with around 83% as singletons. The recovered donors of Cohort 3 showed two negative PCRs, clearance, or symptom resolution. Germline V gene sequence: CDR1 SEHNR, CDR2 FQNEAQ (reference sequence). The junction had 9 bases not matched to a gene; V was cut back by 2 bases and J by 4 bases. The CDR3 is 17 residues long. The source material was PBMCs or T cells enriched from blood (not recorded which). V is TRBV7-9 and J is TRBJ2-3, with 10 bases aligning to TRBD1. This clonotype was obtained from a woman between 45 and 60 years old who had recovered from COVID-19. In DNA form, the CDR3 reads TGTGCCAGCAGCTTATATTACGGGGACAGGGGCCCAGATACGCAGTATTTT. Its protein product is CASSLYYGDRGPDTQYF.